This T cell receptor beta chain was observed in a study of OX40 agonist ivuxolimab in advanced cancers. Data came from immunoSEQ multiplex PCR; TCRdb stores just in-frame clones and leaves some out. The repertoire holds about 69,000 clones, about 88% seen once, with roughly 4% in the top ten. The sequence was collected from an adult with an advanced solid tumor such as melanoma, head and neck, liver or kidney cancer. Sequenced material: CD4+ or CD8+ T cells sorted from blood, taken in a trial of the OX40 agonist ivuxolimab.

The CDR3 nucleotides read TGTGCCTGGAGTGTAGCAGACTGGGGCAATCAGCCCCAGCATTTT. It specifies CAWSVADWGNQPQHF. The chain joins TRBV30 to TRBJ1-5; D unresolved. CDR3 length: 15 residues. The germline V gene encodes CDR1 GTSNPN and CDR2 SVGIG (reference sequence). Between the trimmed V and J ends, which lost 0 bases and 2 bases, there was a span of 11 bases.